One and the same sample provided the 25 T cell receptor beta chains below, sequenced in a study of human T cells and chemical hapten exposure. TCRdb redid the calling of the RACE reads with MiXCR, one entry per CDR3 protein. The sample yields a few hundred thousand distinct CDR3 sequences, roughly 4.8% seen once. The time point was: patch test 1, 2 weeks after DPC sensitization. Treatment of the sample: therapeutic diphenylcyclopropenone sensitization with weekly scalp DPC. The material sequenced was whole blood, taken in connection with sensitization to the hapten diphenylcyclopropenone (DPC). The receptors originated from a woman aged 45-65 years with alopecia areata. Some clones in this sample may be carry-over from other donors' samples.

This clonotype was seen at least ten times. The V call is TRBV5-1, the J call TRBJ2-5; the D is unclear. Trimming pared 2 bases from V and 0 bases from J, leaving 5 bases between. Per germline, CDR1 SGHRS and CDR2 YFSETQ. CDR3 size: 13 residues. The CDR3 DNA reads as TGCGCCAGCAGCTTCCCGTACCAAGAGACCCAGTACTTC. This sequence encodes CASSFPYQETQYF.

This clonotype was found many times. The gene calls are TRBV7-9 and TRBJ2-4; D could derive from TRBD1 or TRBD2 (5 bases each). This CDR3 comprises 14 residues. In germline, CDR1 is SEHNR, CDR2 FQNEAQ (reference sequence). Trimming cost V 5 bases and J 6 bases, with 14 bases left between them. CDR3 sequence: CASSPPQGPNIQYF. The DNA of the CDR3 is TGTGCCAGCAGCCCACCCCAGGGACCAAACATTCAGTACTTC.

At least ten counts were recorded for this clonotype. For the CDR3, the DNA is TGTGCCAGCAGTGAAAGGGGGACGCGGGGAAAAAACACTGAAGCTTTCTTT. As protein: CASSERGTRGKNTEAFF. V is TRBV6-5 and J is TRBJ1-1, with D perhaps matching TRBD1 (6 bases). This CDR3 region has 17 residues. CDR1 and CDR2 from the germline V gene are MNHEY and SVGAGI. Trimming shortened V by 5 bases and J by 2 bases, and 21 bases separated the two germline ends.

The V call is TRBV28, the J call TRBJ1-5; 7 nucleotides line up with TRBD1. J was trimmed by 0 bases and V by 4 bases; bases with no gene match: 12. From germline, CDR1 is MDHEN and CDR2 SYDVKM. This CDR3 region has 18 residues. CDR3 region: CASSSGGQPLYSNQPQHF. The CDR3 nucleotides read TGTGCCAGCAGTTCAGGGGGACAGCCGTTGTATAGCAATCAGCCCCAGCATTTT.

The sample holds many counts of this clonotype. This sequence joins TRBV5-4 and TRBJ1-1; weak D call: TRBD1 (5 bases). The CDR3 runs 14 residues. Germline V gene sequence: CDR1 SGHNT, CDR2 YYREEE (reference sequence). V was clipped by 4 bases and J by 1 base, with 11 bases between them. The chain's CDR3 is CASSTPGRNTEAFF. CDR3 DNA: TGTGCCAGCAGCACACCGGGACGGAACACTGAAGCTTTCTTT.

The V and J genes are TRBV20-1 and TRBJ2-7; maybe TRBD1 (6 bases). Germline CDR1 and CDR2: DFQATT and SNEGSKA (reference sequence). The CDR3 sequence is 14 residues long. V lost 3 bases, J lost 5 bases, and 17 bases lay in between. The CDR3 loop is CSARTEQGTHEQYF. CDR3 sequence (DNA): TGCAGTGCTAGGACCGAACAGGGTACCCACGAGCAGTACTTC.

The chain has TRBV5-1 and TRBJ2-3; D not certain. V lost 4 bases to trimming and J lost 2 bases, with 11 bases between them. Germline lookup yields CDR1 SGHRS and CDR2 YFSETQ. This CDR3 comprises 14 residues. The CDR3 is CASSPKGNTDTQYF. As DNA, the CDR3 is TGCGCCAGCAGCCCCAAAGGAAACACAGATACGCAGTATTTT. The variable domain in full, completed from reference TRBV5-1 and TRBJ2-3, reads KAGVTQTPRYLIKTRGQQVTLSCSPISGHRSVSWYQQTPGQGLQFLFEYFSETQRNKGNFPGRFSGRQFSNSRSEMNVSTLELGDSALYLCASSPKGNTDTQYFGPGTRLTVL.

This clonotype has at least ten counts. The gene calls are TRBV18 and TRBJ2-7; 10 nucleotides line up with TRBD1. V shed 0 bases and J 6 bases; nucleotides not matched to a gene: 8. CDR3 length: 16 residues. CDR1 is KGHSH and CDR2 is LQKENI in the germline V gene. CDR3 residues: CASSPPLGTGEREQYF. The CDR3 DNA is TGTGCCAGCTCACCACCACTGGGGACAGGGGAACGCGAGCAGTACTTC.

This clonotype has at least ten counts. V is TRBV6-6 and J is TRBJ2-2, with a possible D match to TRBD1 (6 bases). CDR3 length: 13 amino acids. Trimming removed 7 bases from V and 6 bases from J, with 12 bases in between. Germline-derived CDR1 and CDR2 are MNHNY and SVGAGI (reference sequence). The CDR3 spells CASISRGPGELFF. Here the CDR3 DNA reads TGTGCCAGCATCTCCAGGGGACCCGGGGAGCTGTTTTTT.

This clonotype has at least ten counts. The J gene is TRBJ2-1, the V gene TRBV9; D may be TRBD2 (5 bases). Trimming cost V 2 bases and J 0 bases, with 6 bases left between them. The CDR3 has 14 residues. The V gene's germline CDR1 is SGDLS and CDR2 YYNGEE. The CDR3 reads CASSVGSSYNEQFF. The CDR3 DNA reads TGTGCCAGCAGCGTTGGGAGCTCCTACAATGAGCAGTTCTTC. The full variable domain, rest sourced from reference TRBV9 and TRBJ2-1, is DSGVTQTPKHLITATGQRVTLRCSPRSGDLSVYWYQQSLDQGLQFLIQYYNGEERAKGNILERFSAQQFPDLHSELNLSSLELGDSALYFCASSVGSSYNEQFFGPGTRLTVL.

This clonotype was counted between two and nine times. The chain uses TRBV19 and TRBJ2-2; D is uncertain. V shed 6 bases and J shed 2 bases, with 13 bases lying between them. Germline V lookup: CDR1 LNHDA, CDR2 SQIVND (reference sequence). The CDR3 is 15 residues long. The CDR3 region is CASRLPTGNTGELFF. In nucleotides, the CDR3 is TGTGCCAGTAGGTTGCCGACGGGCAACACCGGGGAGCTGTTTTTT.

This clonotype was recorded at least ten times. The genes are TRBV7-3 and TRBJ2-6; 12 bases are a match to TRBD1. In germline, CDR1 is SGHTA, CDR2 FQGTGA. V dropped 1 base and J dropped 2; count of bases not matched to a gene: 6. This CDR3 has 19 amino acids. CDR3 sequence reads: CASSLKGTGGAPGANVLTF. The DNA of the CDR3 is TGTGCCAGCAGCTTAAAGGGGACAGGGGGCGCTCCTGGGGCCAACGTCCTGACTTTC.

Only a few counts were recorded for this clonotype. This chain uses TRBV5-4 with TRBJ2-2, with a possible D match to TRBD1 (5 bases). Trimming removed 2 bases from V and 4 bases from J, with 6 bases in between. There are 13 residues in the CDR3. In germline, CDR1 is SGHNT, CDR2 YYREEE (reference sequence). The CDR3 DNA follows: TGTGCCAGCAGCTTCACAGGCACCGGGGAGCTGTTTTTT. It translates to CASSFTGTGELFF.

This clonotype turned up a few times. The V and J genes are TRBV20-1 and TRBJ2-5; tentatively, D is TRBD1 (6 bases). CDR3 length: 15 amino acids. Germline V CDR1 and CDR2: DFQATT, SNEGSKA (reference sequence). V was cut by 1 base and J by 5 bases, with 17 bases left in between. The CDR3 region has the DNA TGCAGTGCTAGAGGTCGGCCAGGGGATTTGGAGACCCAGTACTTC. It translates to CSARGRPGDLETQYF.

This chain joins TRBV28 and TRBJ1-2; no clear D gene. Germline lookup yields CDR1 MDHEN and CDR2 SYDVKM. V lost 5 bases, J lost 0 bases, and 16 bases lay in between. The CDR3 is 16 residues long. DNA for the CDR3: TGTGCCAGCAGTCCTCCCGACGAGGTAGCTAACTATGGCTACACCTTC. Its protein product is CASSPPDEVANYGYTF.

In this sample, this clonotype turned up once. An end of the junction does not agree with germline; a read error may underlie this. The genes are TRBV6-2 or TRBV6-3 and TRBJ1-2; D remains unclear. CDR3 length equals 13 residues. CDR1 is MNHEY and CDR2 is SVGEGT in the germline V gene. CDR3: CACSSKLRYGYTF. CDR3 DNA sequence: TGTGCCTGCAGTTCGAAACTCCGCTATGGCTACACCTTC.

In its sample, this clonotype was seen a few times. The CDR3 spells CSVGQANYGYTF. For the CDR3, the DNA is TGCAGCGTTGGACAGGCTAACTATGGCTACACCTTC. V usage is TRBV29-1 and J usage is TRBJ1-2; weak D call: TRBD1 (6 bases). V shed 4 bases and J shed 0 bases, with 6 bases lying between them. This CDR3 has 12 residues. In germline, CDR1 is SQVTM, CDR2 ANQGSEA.

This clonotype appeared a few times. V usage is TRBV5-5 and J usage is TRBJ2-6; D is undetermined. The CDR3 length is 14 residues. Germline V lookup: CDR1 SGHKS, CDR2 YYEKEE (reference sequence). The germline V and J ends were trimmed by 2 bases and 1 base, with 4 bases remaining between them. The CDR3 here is CASSFASGANVLTF. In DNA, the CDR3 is TGTGCCAGCAGCTTCGCATCTGGGGCCAACGTCCTGACTTTC.

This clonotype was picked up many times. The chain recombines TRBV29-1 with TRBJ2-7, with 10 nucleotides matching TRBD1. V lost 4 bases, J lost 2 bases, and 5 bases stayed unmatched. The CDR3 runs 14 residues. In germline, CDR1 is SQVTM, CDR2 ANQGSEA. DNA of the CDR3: TGCAGCGTTGCTTCCGGGACAGGGGCCTACGAGCAGTACTTC. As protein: CSVASGTGAYEQYF.

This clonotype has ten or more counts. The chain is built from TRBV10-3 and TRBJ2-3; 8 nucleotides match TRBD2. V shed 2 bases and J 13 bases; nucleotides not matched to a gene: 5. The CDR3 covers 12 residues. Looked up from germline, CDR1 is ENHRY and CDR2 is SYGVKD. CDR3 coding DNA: TGTGCCATCAGTGAGGATAGCGGGGAGGAGTATTTT. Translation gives CAISEDSGEEYF.

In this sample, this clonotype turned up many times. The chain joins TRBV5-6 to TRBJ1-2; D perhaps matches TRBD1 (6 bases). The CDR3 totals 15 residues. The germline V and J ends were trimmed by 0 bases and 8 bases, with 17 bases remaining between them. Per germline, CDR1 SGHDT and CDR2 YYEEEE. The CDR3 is CASSLGLNTGYGYTF. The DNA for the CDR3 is TGTGCCAGCAGCTTGGGACTCAACACAGGGTACGGCTACACCTTC.

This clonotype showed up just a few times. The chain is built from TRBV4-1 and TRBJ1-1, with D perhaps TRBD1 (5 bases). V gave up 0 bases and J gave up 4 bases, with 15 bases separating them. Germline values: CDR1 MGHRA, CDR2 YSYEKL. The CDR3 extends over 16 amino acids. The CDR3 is CASSQEWGGGRTEAFF. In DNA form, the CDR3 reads TGCGCCAGCAGCCAAGAATGGGGGGGAGGGCGCACTGAAGCTTTCTTT.

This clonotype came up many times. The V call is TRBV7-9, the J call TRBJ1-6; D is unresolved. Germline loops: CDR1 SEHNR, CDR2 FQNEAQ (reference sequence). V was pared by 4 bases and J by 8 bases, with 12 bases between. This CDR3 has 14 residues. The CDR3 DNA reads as TGTGCCAGCAGCTCTTTGTCCGGGGATTCACCCCTCCACTTT. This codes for CASSSLSGDSPLHF.

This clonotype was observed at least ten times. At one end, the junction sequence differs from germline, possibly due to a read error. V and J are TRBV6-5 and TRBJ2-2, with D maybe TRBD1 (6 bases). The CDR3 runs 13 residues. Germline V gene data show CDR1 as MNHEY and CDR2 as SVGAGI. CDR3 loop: CASRGAGTGDLFF. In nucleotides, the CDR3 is TGTGCCAGCAGGGGGGCTGGGACCGGGGACCTGTTTTTT.

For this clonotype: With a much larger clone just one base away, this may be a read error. The chain's CDR3 is CASSLEGQGFGEQLF. DNA for the CDR3: TGTGCCAGCAGCTTAGAAGGACAGGGGTTTGGTGAGCAGCTCTTC. This chain connects TRBV7-6 to TRBJ2-1; 9 bases agree with TRBD1. The CDR3 is made up of 15 amino acids. The germline V gene encodes CDR1 SGHVS and CDR2 FNYEAQ.